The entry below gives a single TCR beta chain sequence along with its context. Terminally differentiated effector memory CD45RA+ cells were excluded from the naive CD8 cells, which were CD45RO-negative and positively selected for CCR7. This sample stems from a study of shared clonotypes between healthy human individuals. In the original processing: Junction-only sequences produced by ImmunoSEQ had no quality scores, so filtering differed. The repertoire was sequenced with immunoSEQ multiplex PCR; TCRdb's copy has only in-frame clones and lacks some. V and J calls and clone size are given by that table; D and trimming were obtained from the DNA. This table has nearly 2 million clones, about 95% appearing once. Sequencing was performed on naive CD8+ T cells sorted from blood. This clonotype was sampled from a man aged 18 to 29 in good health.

Here the CDR3 reads CASTQSSTEAFF. DNA for the CDR3: TGTGCCAGCACCCAGTCCAGCACTGAAGCTTTCTTT. The chain recombines TRBV7-9 with TRBJ1-1; D unclear. This CDR3 spans 12 amino acids. The V gene's germline CDR1 is SEHNR and CDR2 FQNEAQ (reference sequence). The V end was cut by 7 bases, the J end by 4 bases, with 10 bases between.